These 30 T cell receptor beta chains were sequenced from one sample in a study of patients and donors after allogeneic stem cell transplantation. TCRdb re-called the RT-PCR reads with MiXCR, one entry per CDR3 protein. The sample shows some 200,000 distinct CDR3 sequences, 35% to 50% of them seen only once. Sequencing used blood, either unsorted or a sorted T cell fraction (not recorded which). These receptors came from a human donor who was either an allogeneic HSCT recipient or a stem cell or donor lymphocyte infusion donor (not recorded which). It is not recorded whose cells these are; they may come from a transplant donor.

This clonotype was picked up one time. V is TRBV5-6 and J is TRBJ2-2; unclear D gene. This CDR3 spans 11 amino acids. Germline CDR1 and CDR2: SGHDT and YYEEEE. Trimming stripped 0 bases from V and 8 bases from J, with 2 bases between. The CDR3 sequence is CASSLEGELFF. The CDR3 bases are TGTGCCAGCAGCTTGGAGGGGGAGCTGTTTTTT.

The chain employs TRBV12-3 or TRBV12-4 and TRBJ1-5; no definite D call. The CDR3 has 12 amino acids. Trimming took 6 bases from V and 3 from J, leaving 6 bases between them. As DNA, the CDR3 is TGTGCCAGCAGCCAAGACAATCAGCCCCAGCATTTT. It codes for CASSQDNQPQHF.

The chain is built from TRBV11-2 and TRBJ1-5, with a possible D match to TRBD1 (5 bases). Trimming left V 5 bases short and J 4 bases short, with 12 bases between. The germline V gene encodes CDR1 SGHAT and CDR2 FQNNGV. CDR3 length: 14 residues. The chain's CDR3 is CASSPQRGNQPQHF. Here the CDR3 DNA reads TGTGCCAGCAGCCCCCAGAGGGGTAATCAGCCCCAGCATTTT.

The CDR3 DNA reads as TGTGCCAGCAGTTTAAGGACCAGGGGGAGTGAGGGCTACACCTTC. Amino acids: CASSLRTRGSEGYTF. This chain links TRBV12-3 or TRBV12-4 with TRBJ1-2, with 7 bases matching TRBD1. Unmatched junction bases numbered 11, after V lost 2 bases and J lost 8 bases. The CDR3 extends over 15 amino acids.

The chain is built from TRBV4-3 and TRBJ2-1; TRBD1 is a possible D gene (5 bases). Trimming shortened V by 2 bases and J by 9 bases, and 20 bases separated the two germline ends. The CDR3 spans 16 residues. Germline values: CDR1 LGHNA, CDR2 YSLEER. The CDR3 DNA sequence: TGCGCCAGCAGCCAAACTTGGGCCTCGGACAATGCTGAGCAGTTCTTC. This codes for CASSQTWASDNAEQFF.

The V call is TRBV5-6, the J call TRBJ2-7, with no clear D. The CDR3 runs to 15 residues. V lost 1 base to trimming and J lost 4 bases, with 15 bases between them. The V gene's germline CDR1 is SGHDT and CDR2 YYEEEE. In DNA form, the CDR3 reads TGTGCCAGCAGCTTGTACCCCGACCAAGGTTACGAGCAGTACTTC. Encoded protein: CASSLYPDQGYEQYF.

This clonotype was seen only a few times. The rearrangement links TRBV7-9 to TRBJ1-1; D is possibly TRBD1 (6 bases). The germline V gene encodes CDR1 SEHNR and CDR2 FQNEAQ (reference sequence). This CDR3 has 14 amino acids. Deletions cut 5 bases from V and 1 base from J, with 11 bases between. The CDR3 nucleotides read TGTGCCAGCAGCAGCAGGGACAAGAACACTGAAGCTTTCTTT. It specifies CASSSRDKNTEAFF.

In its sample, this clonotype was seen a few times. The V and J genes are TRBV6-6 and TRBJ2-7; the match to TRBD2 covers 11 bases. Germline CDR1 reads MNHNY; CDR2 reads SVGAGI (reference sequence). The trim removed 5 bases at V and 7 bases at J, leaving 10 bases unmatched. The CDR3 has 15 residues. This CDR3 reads CASSLSTSGRVEQYF. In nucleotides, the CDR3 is TGTGCCAGCAGTCTCTCCACTAGCGGGAGAGTGGAGCAGTACTTC.

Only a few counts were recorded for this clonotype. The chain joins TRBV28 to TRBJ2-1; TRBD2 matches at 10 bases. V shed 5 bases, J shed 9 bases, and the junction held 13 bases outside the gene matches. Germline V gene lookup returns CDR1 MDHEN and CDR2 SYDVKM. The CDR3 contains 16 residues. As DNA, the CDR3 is TGTGCCAGCAGTACACTAGCGGGAATACTGAGGGGTGAGCAGTTCTTC. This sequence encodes CASSTLAGILRGEQFF.

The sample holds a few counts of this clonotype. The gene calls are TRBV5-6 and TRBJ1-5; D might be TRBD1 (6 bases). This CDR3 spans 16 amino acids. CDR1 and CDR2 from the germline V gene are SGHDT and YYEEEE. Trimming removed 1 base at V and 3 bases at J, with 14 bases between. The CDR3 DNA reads TGTGCCAGCAGCTTGTGGGGGACACTATACAATCAGCCCCAGCATTTT. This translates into CASSLWGTLYNQPQHF.

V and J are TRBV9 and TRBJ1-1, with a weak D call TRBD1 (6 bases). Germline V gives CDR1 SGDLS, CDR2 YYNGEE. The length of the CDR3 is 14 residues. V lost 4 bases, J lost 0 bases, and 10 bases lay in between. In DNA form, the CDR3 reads TGTGCCAGCAGCATCGGACAGATGAACACTGAAGCTTTCTTT. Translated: CASSIGQMNTEAFF. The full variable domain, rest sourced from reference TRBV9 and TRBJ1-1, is DSGVTQTPKHLITATGQRVTLRCSPRSGDLSVYWYQQSLDQGLQFLIQYYNGEERAKGNILERFSAQQFPDLHSELNLSSLELGDSALYFCASSIGQMNTEAFFGQGTRLTVV.

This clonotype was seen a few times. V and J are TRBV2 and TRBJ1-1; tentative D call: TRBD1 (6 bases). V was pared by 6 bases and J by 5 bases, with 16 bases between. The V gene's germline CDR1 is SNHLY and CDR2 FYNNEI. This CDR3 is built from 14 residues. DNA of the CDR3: TGTGCCAGCAGCGAACAGGGACCTTATACTGAAGCTTTCTTT. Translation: CASSEQGPYTEAFF.

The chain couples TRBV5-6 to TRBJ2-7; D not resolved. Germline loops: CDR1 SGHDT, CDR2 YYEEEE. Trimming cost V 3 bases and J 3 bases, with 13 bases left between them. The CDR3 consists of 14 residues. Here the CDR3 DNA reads TGTGCCAGCAGCTGGTCAGTGATCCTCTACGAGCAGTACTTC. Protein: CASSWSVILYEQYF.

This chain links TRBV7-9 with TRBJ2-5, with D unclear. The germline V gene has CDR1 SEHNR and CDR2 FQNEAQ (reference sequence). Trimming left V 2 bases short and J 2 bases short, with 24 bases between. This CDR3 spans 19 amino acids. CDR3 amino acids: CASSLYPRISRLRQETQYF. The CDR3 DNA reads TGTGCCAGCAGCTTATACCCCCGGATTTCCAGGCTACGACAAGAGACCCAGTACTTC.

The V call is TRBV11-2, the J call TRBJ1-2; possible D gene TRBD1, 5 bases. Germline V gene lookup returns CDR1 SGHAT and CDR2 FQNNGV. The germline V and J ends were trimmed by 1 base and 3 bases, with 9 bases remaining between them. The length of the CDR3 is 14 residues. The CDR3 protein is CASSLGTGDYGYTF. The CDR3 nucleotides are TGTGCCAGCAGCTTAGGAACAGGCGACTATGGCTACACCTTC.

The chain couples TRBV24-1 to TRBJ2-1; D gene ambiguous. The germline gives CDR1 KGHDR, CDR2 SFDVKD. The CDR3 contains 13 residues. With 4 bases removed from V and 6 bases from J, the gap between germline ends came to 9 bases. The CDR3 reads CATSESLLNEQFF. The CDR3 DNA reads TGTGCCACCAGTGAGTCCCTTCTCAATGAGCAGTTCTTC.

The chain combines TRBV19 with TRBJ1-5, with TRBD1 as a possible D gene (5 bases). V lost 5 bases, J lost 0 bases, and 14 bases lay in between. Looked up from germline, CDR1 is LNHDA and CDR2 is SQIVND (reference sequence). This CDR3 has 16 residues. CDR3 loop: CASSEKGFSSNQPQHF. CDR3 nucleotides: TGTGCCAGTAGTGAGAAGGGGTTTAGTAGCAATCAGCCCCAGCATTTT.

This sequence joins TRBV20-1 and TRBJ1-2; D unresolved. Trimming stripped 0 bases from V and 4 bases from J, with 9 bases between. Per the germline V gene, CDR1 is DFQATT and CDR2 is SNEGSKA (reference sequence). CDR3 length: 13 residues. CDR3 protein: CSARDAGSYGYTF. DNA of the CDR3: TGCAGTGCTAGAGATGCGGGGAGCTATGGCTACACCTTC.

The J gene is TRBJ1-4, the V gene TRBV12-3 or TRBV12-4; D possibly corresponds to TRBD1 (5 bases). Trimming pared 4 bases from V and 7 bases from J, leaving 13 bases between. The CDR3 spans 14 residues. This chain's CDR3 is CASSSGLRGEKLFF. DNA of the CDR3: TGTGCCAGCAGTTCGGGACTTCGGGGTGAAAAACTGTTTTTT.

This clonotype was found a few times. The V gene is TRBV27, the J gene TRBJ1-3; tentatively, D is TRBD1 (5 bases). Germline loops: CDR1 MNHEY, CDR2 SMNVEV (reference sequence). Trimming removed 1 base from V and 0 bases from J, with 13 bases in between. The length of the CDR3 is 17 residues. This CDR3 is CASSLLSPTVSGNTIYF. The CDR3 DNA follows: TGTGCCAGCAGTTTATTATCGCCGACAGTCTCTGGAAACACCATATATTTT.

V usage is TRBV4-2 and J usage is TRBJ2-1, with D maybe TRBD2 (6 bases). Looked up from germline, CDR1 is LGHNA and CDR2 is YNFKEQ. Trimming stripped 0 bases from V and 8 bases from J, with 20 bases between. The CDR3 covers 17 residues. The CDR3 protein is CASSQETRPGGIDEQFF. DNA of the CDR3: TGTGCCAGCAGCCAAGAAACCCGGCCCGGGGGAATCGATGAGCAGTTCTTC.

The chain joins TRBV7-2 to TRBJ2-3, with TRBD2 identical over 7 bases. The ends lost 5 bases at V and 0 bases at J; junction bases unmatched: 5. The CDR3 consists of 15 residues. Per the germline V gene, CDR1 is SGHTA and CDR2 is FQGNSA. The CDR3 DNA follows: TGTGCCAGCAGCCCTCGGACTAGTAGCACAGATACGCAGTATTTT. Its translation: CASSPRTSSTDTQYF.

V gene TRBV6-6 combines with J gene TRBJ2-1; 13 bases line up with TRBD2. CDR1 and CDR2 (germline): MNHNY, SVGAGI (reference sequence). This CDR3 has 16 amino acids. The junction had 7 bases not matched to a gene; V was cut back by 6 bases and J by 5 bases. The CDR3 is CASRPGTSGDNNEQFF. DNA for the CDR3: TGTGCCAGCAGACCCGGGACTAGCGGGGATAACAATGAGCAGTTCTTC.

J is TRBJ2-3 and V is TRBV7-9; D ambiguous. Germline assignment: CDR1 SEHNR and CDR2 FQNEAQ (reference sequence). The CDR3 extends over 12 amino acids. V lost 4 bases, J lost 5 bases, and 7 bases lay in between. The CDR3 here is CASSSHIDTQYF. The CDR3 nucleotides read TGTGCCAGCAGCTCGCACATAGATACGCAGTATTTT.

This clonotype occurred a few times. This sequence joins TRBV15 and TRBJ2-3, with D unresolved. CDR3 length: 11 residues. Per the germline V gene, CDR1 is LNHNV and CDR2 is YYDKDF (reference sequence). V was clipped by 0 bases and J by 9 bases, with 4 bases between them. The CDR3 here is CATSRDGTQYF. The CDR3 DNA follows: TGTGCCACCAGCAGAGATGGAACGCAGTATTTT.

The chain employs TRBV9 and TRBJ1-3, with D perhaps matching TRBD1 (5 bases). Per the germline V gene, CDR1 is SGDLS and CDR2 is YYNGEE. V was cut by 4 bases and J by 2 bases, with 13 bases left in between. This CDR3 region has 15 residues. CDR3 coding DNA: TGTGCCAGCAGCCCCCTCCAGGGACCTGGAAACACCATATATTTT. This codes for CASSPLQGPGNTIYF.

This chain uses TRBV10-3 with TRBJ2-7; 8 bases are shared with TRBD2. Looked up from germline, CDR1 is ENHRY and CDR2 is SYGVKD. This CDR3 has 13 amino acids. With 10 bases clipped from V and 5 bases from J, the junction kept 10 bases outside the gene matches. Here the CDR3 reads CATTTSERDEQYF. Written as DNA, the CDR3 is TGTGCCACCACGACTAGCGAGAGGGACGAGCAGTACTTC.

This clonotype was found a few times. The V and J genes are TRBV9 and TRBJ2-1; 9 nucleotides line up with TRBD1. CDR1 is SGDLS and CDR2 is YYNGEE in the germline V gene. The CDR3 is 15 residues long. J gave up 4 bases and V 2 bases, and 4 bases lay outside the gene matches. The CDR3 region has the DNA TGTGCCAGCAGCGTCCCGGGACAGGGTTACAATGAGCAGTTCTTC. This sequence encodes CASSVPGQGYNEQFF.

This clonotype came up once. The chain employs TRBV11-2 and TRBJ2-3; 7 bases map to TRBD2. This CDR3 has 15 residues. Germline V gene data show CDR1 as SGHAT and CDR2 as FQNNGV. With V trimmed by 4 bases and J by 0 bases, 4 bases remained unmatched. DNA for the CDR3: TGTGCCAGCAGCTCGGGGGGTATTAGCACAGATACGCAGTATTTT. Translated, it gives CASSSGGISTDTQYF.

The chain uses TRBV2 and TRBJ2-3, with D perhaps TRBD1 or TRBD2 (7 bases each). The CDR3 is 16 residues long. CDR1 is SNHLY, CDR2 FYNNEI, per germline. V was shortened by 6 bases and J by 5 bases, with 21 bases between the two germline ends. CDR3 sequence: CASRRYAGAGGDTQYF. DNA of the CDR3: TGTGCCAGCAGGAGGTACGCGGGAGCAGGGGGAGATACGCAGTATTTT.